This record concerns one TCR beta chain sequence. The antigen remains unidentified. This specimen comes from a study of blood T cells in healthy people across ages. Findings of the study overall: Comparison with aged donors showed that long-lived donors had more naive CD4+ cells and higher diversity.

Together with a sample-barcoded 5' primer, a J-beta primer mix was included in a second PCR lasting roughly 6 to 12 cycles. Each CDR3 protein gets one entry after TCRdb re-called the 5' RACE reads with MiXCR. The data show almost 300,000 distinct CDR3 sequences, with roughly 27% seen just once and 29% held by the top ten. Sequencing used blood. This sequence was found in a woman in her 70s in good health.

CDR3 DNA sequence: TGTGCCAGCAGGGGACTAGGCGGACCTACAGATACGCAGTATTTT. Translation: CASRGLGGPTDTQYF. V and J are TRBV6-5 and TRBJ2-3; 8 bases agree with TRBD2. CDR3 length: 15 residues. Germline CDR1 and CDR2: MNHEY and SVGAGI. J lost 3 bases, V lost 6 bases, and 8 bases had no gene match.